This record concerns one T cell receptor beta chain sequence. Investigators spread the genomic DNA of each subset evenly over several immunoSEQ plates. TCRdb keeps only in-frame clones here, not all; method: immunoSEQ multiplex PCR. The sample has fewer than 800,000 clones, about 90% seen once. The data stem from a study of shared clonotypes between healthy human individuals. Naive CD8 populations comprised CD45RO-negative cells positively selected for CCR7, excluding terminally differentiated effector memory CD45RA+ cells. The CDR3 spans 16 residues. After removal of 3 bases from V and 3 bases from J, the junction contained 7 bases not matched to a gene. Germline assignment: CDR1 SGHNT and CDR2 YENEEA.

V gene TRBV11-3 combines with J gene TRBJ2-5; 10 bases match TRBD2. The specimen sequenced was naive CD8+ T cells sorted from blood. This receptor was obtained from a man aged 25-45 years in good health. DNA for the CDR3: TGTGCCAGCAGCTTTAGAGCGGGAGGGCTAAAAGAGACCCAGTACTTC. It is translated as CASSFRAGGLKETQYF. Combining the CDR3 with reference TRBV11-3 and TRBJ2-5 gives the whole variable domain EAGVVQSPRYKIIEKKQPVAFWCNPISGHNTLYWYLQNLGQGPELLIRYENEEAVDDSQLPKDRFSAERLKGVDSTLKIQPAELGDSAVYLCASSFRAGGLKETQYFGPGTRLLVL.